This T cell receptor beta chain was recovered during a study of blood T cell repertoires in COVID-19. Overall study: The analysed material was cDNA or gDNA that came from T cells, B-cell-depleted T cells, or PBMCs.

Some clones are missing from TCRdb's copy, which holds only in-frame ones; the method was immunoSEQ multiplex PCR. The sample comprises 100,000 to 150,000 clones, around three quarters of which are singletons, and over 2% rests with the top ten. CDR1 is SGHRS, CDR2 YFSETQ, per germline. Trimming removed 4 bases from V and 4 bases from J; junction bases left unmatched: 6. This CDR3 has 14 amino acids. Sequenced material: peripheral blood. The chain couples TRBV5-1 to TRBJ2-3; TRBD2 aligns across 7 bases. The TCR sequence derives from an older woman with acute or convalescent COVID-19. CDR3 protein: CASSAGVWADTQYF. CDR3 sequence (DNA): TGCGCCAGCAGCGCGGGAGTGTGGGCAGATACGCAGTATTTT.